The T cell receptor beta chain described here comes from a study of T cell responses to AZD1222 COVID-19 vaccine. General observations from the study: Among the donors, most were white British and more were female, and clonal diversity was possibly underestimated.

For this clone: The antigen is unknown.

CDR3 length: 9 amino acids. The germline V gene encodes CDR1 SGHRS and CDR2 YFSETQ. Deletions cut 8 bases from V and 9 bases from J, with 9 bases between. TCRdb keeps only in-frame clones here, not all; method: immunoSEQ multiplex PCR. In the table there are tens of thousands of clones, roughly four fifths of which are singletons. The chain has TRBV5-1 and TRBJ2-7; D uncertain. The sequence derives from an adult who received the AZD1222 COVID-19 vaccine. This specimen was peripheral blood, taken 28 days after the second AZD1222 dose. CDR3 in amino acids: CARSLGQYF. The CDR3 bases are TGCGCCAGGTCTCTGGGGCAGTACTTC.